These T cell receptor beta chains were read from a single sample in a study of shared clonotypes between healthy human individuals. TCRdb's copy holds only in-frame clones and misses some; the assay was immunoSEQ multiplex PCR. Of over 2 million clones in the sample, roughly 96% were seen once. Material for sequencing was naive CD4+ T cells sorted from blood. The receptors shown here come from a man aged 18 to 35 in good health. Both conserved end residues are part of each CDR3. Fields, in order: J gene, clone size, V gene, D gene, CDR3 DNA, CDR3 protein. D genes are given only for firm matches. Clone size appears in some rows only: once, few, many, or a class for an expanded clone.

TRBJ2-4,.,TRBV2,.,TGTGCCAGCAGTGGGGGTTCTGCCAAAAACATTCAGTACTTC,CASSGGSAKNIQYF
TRBJ1-1,.,TRBV2,.,TGTGCCAGCAGTCCCTCGGGCACTGAAGCTTTCTTT,CASSPSGTEAFF
TRBJ1-4,few,TRBV30,.,TGTGCCTGGAGTGTCGGGGAAAAACTGTTTTTT,CAWSVGEKLFF
TRBJ1-5,.,TRBV23-1,.,TGCGCCAGCAGCCGAGCACAGATTAGCAATCAGCCCCAGCATTTT,CASSRAQISNQPQHF
TRBJ1-3,.,TRBV18,TRBD1,TGTGCCAGCTCACCCATGGGACAGCAATACTCTGGAAACACCATATATTTT,CASSPMGQQYSGNTIYF
TRBJ1-4,.,TRBV9,.,TGTGCCAGCAGCGGCGGACGGAGTAATGAAAAACTGTTTTTT,CASSGGRSNEKLFF
TRBJ2-3,.,TRBV29-1,.,TGCAGCACCGGGGGAACAGATACGCAGTATTTT,CSTGGTDTQYF
TRBJ1-2,once,TRBV19,TRBD1,TGTGCCACTCGACAGGGGGATGGCTACACCTTC,CATRQGDGYTF
TRBJ1-5,.,TRBV28,.,TGTGCCAGCAGCCCCGGCCCACTCCAGCCCCAGCATTTT,CASSPGPLQPQHF
TRBJ2-7,.,TRBV30,.,TGTGCCTGGAGCCGGAGTCCGGGAACCTACGAGCAGTACTTC,CAWSRSPGTYEQYF
TRBJ1-3,.,TRBV6-1,.,TGTGCCAGCAGTGAGGTCAACTCTGGAAACACCATATATTTT,CASSEVNSGNTIYF
TRBJ2-1,.,TRBV5-6,TRBD2,TGTGCCAGCAGCCTTGGGTCACCCCGGGGGGATGAGCAGTTCTTC,CASSLGSPRGDEQFF
TRBJ2-7,.,TRBV5-1,.,TGCGCCAGCAGCTTTTGGACAGACTCCTACGAGCAGTACTTC,CASSFWTDSYEQYF
TRBJ1-2,.,TRBV10-3,.,TGTGCCATCAGTGGAGACAGCCTCTATGGCTACACCTTC,CAISGDSLYGYTF
TRBJ2-3,.,TRBV18,.,TGTGCCAGCTCACCCTTGGGGGCTTCAGGACGGGATACGCAGTATTTT,CASSPLGASGRDTQYF
TRBJ2-5,once,TRBV9,.,TGTGCCAGCAGCTCCCGTTCATCGACAGGCCCAGAGACCCAGTACTTC,CASSSRSSTGPETQYF
TRBJ2-1,.,TRBV10-2,.,TGCGCCAGCAGTGAGGACCAATTAGGTTACAATGAGCAGTTCTTC,CASSEDQLGYNEQFF
TRBJ2-1,.,TRBV30,.,TGTGCCTGGACCCAAAGACGGAGCTCCTACAATGAGCAGTTCTTC,CAWTQRRSSYNEQFF
TRBJ2-5,.,TRBV19,TRBD2,TGTGCCAGTACCCTAGCGGGAGGCCTCCAAGAGACCCAGTACTTC,CASTLAGGLQETQYF
TRBJ2-5,few,TRBV18,.,TGTGCCAGCTCACCGGGGAACCAAGAGACCCAGTACTTC,CASSPGNQETQYF
TRBJ2-3,.,TRBV2,.,TGTGCCAGCAGTGAAGGACTGAGCACAGATACGCAGTATTTT,CASSEGLSTDTQYF
TRBJ2-1,.,TRBV11-3,TRBD2,TGTGCCAGCAGCTTAGATCAGCGAGCGGGATTGGATGAGCAGTTCTTC,CASSLDQRAGLDEQFF
TRBJ2-3,.,TRBV5-6,TRBD1,TGTGCCAGCAGCCAACAGGGGGCAGATACGCAGTATTTT,CASSQQGADTQYF